Listed below are T cell receptor beta chains from one sample, sequenced in a study of cytomegalovirus exposure and HLA in healthy donors. TCRdb keeps only in-frame clones here, not all; method: immunoSEQ multiplex PCR. The sample is made up of 130,000 or so clones, and the top ten hold roughly 2% of it. Sequenced: PBMCs. The receptors derive from a woman aged 55-69 years in good health and CMV-seronegative. Both conserved end residues are part of each CDR3.

>TRBV10-3|TRBJ1-1|12
CAIKGTDTEAFF
>TRBV28|TRBJ2-5|15
CASSERAGGGKTQYF
>TRBV6-5|TRBJ2-1|11
CASNQGMEQFF
>TRBV28|TRBJ1-4|14
CASSLGAVWEKLFF
>TRBV13|TRBJ2-3|14
CASRDTGNADTQYF
>TRBV5-1|.|15
CASSIGTSGVYEQYF
>TRBV7-9|TRBJ2-3|13
CASSSNREDTQYF
>TRBV6-6|TRBJ1-5|14
CASREGTGDQPQHF
>TRBV5-4|TRBJ1-5|16
CASSFGGGQVNQPQHF
>TRBV5-1|TRBJ2-6|18
CASSFVGLAGGGANVLTF
>TRBV6-6|TRBJ2-1|15
CASSLPPTLTGEQFF